Following are 5 T cell receptor beta chains from one sample sequenced in a study of siplizumab effects on memory and regulatory T cells. Clones were read by immunoSEQ multiplex PCR, and TCRdb kept only the in-frame ones, dropping some. Of tens of thousands of clones detected, less than 95% appear once; the ten largest clones hold about 27%. Sequences were obtained from CD8+ T cells sorted from blood. The receptors stem from a human donor in good health.

This clone turned up a few times. The J gene is TRBJ1-2, the V gene TRBV5-1; a possible D gene is TRBD1 (5 bases). Trimming stripped 0 bases from V and 7 bases from J, with 19 bases between. This CDR3 spans 16 amino acids. CDR1 and CDR2 (germline): SGHRS, YFSETQ. The CDR3 DNA is TGCGCCAGCAGCTTGGGACCACGGGGGGATACGGGTGGCTACACCTTC. Amino acids: CASSLGPRGDTGGYTF.

This clone was observed a few times. The gene calls are TRBV7-9 and TRBJ1-5; possibly TRBD1 for D (5 bases). V was clipped by 5 bases and J by 2 bases, with 10 bases between them. Germline values: CDR1 SEHNR, CDR2 FQNEAQ (reference sequence). This CDR3 contains 14 residues. Written as DNA, the CDR3 is TGTGCCAGCAGCCGGTGGGGGGGCAATCAGCCCCAGCATTTT. Its translation is CASSRWGGNQPQHF.

The CDR3 loop reads CASSLLGSSYNEQFF. In DNA, the CDR3 is TGCGCCAGCAGCCTACTAGGGAGCTCCTACAATGAGCAGTTCTTC. The chain is built from TRBV5-1 and TRBJ2-1; maybe TRBD2 (5 bases). Trimming left V 4 bases short and J 0 bases short, with 11 bases between. The germline gives CDR1 SGHRS, CDR2 YFSETQ. The CDR3 contains 15 residues.

The CDR3 nucleotides are TGTGCCAGCAGCCCCGAAAAAGGTGGCACCGGGGAGCTGTTTTTT. It is translated as CASSPEKGGTGELFF. This chain links TRBV7-8 with TRBJ2-2; D gene ambiguous. V was cut by 5 bases and J by 4 bases, with 14 bases left in between. CDR3 size: 15 residues. Germline assignment: CDR1 SGHVS and CDR2 FQNEAQ.

The V and J genes are TRBV11-3 and TRBJ2-1; the D is unclear. The germline CDR1 and CDR2 sequences are SGHNT and YENEEA. The CDR3 extends over 12 amino acids. Trimming pared 2 bases from V and 5 bases from J, leaving 4 bases between. CDR3 sequence (DNA): TGTGCCAGCAGCTTATTCAACAATGAGCAGTTCTTC. Amino acids: CASSLFNNEQFF.